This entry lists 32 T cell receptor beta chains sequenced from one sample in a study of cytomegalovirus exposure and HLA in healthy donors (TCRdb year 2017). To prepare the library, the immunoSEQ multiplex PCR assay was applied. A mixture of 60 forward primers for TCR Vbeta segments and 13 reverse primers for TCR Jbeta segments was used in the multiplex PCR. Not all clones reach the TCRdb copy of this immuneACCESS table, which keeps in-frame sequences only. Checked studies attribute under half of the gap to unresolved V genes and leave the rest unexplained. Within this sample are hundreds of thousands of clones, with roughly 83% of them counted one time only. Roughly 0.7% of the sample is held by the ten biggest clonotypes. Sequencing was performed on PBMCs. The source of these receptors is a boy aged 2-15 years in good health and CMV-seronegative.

The CDR3 bases are TGTGCCATCAGTGGGGGAGGAAACCGGGAGACCCAGTACTTC. Translation gives CAISGGGNRETQYF. This chain links TRBV10-3 with TRBJ2-5, with D possibly matching TRBD2 (6 bases). Trimming removed 4 bases from V and 5 bases from J, with 14 bases in between. The germline gives CDR1 ENHRY, CDR2 SYGVKD. The CDR3 consists of 14 residues.

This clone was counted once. In DNA form, the CDR3 reads TGTGCCAGCGCGGGGGACACGTACACAGATACGCAGTATTTT. Protein: CASAGDTYTDTQYF. The chain has TRBV6-1 and TRBJ2-3, with TRBD2 as a possible D gene (7 bases). V was cut by 8 bases and J by 2 bases, with 14 bases left in between. The CDR3 loop spans 14 amino acids. From germline, CDR1 is MNHNS and CDR2 SASEGT.

The CDR3 sequence is CASSQDPGNYGYTF. The CDR3, as DNA: TGCGCCAGCAGCCAAGATCCGGGGAACTATGGCTACACCTTC. The chain links TRBV4-1 to TRBJ1-2; D gene ambiguous. With 0 bases removed from V and 2 bases from J, the gap between germline ends came to 7 bases. Germline CDR1 is MGHRA and CDR2 is YSYEKL. CDR3 length: 14 amino acids.

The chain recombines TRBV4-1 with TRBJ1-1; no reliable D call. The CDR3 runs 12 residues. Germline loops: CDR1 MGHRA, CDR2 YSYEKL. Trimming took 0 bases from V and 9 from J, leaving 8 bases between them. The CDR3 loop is CASSQDYGKAFF. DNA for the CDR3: TGCGCCAGCAGCCAAGATTATGGCAAAGCTTTCTTT.

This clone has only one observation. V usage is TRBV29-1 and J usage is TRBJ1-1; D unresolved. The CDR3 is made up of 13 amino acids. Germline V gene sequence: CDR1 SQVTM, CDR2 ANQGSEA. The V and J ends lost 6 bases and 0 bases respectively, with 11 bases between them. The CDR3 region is CSVNSFMNTEAFF. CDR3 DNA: TGCAGCGTCAACAGCTTCATGAACACTGAAGCTTTCTTT.

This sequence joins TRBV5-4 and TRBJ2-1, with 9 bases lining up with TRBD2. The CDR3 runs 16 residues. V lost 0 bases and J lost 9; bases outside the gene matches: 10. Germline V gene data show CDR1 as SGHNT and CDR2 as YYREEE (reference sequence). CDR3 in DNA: TGTGCCAGCAGCTTGGAAGCGGGGGGCTCCATCAGTGAGCAGTTCTTC. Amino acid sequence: CASSLEAGGSISEQFF.

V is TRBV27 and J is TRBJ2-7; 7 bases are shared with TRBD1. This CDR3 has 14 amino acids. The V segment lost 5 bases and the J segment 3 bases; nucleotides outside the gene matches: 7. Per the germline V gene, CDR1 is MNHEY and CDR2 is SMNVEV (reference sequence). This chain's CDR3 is CASSMTGNFYEQYF. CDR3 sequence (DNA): TGTGCCAGCAGTATGACAGGGAATTTCTACGAGCAGTACTTC.

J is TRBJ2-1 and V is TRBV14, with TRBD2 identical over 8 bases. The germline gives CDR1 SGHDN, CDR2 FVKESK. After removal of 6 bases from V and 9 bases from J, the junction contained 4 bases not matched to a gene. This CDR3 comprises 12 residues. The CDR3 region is CASRSTSAEQFF. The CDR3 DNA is TGTGCCAGCAGATCGACTAGCGCTGAGCAGTTCTTC.

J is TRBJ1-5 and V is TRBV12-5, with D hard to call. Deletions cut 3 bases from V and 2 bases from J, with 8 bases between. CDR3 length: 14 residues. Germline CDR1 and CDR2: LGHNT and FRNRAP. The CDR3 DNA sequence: TGTGCTAGTGGTTTAGAGATGGGCAATCAGCCCCAGCATTTT. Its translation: CASGLEMGNQPQHF.

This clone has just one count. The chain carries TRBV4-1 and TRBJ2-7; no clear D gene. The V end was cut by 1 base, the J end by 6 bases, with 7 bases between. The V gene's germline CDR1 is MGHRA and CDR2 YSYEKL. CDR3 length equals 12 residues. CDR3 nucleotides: TGCGCCAGCAGCCAAGGGCCGTCCGAGCAGTACTTC. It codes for CASSQGPSEQYF.

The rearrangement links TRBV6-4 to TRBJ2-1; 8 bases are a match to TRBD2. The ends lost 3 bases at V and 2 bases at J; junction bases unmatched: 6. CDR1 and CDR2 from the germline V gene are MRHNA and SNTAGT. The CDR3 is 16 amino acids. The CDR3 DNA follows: TGTGCCAGCAGTGATTTAGCGGGGAGGGCCTACAATGAGCAGTTCTTC. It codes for CASSDLAGRAYNEQFF.

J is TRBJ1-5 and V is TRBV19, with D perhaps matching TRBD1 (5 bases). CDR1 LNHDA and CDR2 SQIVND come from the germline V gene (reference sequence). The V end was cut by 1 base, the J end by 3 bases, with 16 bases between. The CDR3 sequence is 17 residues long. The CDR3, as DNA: TGTGCCAGTAGTATAGGCTCAGGGCAGGTAAACAATCAGCCCCAGCATTTT. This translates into CASSIGSGQVNNQPQHF.

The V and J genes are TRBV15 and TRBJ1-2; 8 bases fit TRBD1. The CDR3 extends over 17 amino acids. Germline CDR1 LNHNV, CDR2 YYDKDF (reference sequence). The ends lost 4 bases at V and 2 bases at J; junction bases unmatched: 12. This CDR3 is CATSKTQGAILNYGYTF. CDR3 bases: TGTGCCACCAGCAAAACCCAGGGGGCGATTTTGAACTATGGCTACACCTTC.

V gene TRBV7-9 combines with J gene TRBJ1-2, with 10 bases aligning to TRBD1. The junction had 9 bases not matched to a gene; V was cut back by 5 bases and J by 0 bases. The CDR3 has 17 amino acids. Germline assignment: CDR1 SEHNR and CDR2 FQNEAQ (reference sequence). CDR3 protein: CASSHRDRGLSNYGYTF. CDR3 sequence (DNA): TGTGCCAGCAGCCACCGGGACAGGGGCCTTTCTAACTATGGCTACACCTTC.

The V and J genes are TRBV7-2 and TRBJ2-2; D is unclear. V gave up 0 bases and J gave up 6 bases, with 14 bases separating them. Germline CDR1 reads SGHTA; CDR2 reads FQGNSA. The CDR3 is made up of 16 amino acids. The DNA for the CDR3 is TGTGCCAGCAGCTTAGCCCGGCTCGCGGTGGCCGGGGAGCTGTTTTTT. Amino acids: CASSLARLAVAGELFF.

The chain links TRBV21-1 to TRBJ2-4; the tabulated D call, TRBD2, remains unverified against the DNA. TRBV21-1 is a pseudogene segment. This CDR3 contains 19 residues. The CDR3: CASSPGRGAREWAKNIQYF. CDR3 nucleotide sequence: TGTGCCAGCAGCCCAGGGAGGGGGGCTCGGGAGTGGGCCAAAAACATTCAGTACTTC.

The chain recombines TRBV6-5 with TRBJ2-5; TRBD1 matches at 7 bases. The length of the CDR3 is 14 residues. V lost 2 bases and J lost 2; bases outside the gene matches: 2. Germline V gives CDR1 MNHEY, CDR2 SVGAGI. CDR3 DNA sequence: TGTGCCAGCAGTTACCGGGACAGACAAGAGACCCAGTACTTC. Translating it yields CASSYRDRQETQYF.

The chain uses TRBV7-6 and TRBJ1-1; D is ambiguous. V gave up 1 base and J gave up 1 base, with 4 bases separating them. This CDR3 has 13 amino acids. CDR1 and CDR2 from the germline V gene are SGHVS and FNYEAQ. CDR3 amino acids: CASSLDRNTEAFF. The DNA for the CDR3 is TGTGCCAGCAGCTTAGACAGGAACACTGAAGCTTTCTTT.

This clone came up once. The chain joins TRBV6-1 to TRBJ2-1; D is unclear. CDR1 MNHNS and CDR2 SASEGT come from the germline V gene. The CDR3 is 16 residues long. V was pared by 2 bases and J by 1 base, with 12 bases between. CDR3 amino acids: CASSEWSGGSYNEQFF. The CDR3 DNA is TGTGCCAGCAGTGAATGGTCGGGTGGGTCCTACAATGAGCAGTTCTTC.

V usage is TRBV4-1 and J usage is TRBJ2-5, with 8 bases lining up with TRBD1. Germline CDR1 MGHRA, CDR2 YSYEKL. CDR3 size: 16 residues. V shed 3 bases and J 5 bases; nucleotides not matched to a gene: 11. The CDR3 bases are TGCGCCAGCAGCCACTTAGGACAGGGCAGCCTTGAGACCCAGTACTTC. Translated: CASSHLGQGSLETQYF.

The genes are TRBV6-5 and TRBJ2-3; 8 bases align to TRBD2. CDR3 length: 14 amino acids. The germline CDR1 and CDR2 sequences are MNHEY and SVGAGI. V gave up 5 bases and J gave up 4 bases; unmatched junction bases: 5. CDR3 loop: CASSRTSTADTQYF. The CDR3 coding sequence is TGTGCCAGCAGTCGGACTAGCACCGCAGATACGCAGTATTTT.

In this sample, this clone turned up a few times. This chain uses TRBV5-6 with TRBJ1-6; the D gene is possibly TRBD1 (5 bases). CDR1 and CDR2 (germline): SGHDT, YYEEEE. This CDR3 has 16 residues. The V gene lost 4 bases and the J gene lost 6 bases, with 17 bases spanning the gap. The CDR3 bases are TGTGCCAGCAGCATAAGGTTGGGACTCCGTAATTCACCCCTCCACTTT. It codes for CASSIRLGLRNSPLHF.

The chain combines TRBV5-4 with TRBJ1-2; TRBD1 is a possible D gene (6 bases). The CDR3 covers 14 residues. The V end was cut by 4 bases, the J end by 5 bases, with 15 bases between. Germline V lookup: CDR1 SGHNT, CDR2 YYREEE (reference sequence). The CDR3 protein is CASSTGRGSYGYTF. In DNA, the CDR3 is TGTGCCAGCAGCACAGGGAGGGGAAGTTATGGCTACACCTTC.

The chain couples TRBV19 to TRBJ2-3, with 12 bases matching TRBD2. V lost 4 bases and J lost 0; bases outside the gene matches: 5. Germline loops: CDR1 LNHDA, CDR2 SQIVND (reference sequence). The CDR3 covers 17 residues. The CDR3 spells CASSRLAGGFSTDTQYF. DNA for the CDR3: TGTGCCAGTAGTAGGCTAGCGGGGGGGTTTAGCACAGATACGCAGTATTTT.

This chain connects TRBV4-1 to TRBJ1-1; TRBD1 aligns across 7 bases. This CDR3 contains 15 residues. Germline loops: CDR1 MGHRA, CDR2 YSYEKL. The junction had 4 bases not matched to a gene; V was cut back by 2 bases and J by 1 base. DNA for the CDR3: TGCGCCAGCAGCCAATTTCAGGGGGGGAACACTGAAGCTTTCTTT. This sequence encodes CASSQFQGGNTEAFF.

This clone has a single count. DNA of the CDR3: TGTGCCAGCAGTTCCCGGACAGGCAATAATCAGCCCCAGCATTTT. Encoded protein: CASSSRTGNNQPQHF. J is TRBJ1-5 and V is TRBV6-6, with TRBD1 identical over 7 bases. Germline V gene data show CDR1 as MNHNY and CDR2 as SVGAGI (reference sequence). The CDR3 spans 15 residues. After removal of 4 bases from V and 4 bases from J, the junction contained 7 bases not matched to a gene.

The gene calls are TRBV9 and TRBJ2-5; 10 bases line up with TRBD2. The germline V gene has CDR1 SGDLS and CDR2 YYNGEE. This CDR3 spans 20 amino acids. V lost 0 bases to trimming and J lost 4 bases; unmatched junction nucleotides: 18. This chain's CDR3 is CASSVGPSLAGVIAGETQYF. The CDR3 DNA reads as TGTGCCAGCAGCGTAGGACCCAGCCTAGCGGGAGTCATAGCTGGAGAGACCCAGTACTTC. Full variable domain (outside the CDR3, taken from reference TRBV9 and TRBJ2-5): DSGVTQTPKHLITATGQRVTLRCSPRSGDLSVYWYQQSLDQGLQFLIQYYNGEERAKGNILERFSAQQFPDLHSELNLSSLELGDSALYFCASSVGPSLAGVIAGETQYFGPGTRLLVL.

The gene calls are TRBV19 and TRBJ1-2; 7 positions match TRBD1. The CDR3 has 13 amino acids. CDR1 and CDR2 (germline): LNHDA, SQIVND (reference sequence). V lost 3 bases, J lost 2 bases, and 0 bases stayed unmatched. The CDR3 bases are TGTGCCAGTAGTATGACAGGGAACTATGGCTACACCTTC. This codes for CASSMTGNYGYTF.

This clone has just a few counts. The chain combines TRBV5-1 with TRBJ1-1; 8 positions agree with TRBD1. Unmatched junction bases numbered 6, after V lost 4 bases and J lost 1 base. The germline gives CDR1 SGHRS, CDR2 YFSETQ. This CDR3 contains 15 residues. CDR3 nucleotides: TGCGCCAGCAGCATAAGGACAGGGCCGAACACTGAAGCTTTCTTT. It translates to CASSIRTGPNTEAFF.

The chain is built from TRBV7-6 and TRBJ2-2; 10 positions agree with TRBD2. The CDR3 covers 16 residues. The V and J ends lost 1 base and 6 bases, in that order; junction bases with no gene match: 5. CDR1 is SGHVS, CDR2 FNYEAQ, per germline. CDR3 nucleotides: TGTGCCAGCAGCTTAGGGCCAGCGGGAGGGCCCGGGGAGCTGTTTTTT. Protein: CASSLGPAGGPGELFF.

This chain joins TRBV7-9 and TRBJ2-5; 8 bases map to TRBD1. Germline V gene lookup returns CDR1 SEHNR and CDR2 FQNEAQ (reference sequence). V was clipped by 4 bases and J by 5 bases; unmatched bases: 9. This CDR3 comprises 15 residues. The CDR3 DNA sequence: TGTGCCAGCAGCTACGGACAGGGCGAGCGGGAGACCCAGTACTTC. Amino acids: CASSYGQGERETQYF.

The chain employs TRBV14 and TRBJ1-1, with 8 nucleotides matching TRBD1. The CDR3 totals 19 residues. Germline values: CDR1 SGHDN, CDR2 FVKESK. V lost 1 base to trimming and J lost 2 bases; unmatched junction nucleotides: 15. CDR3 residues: CASSQVSSLDSGGNTEAFF. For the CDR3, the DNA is TGTGCCAGCAGCCAAGTCTCTAGTCTAGACTCAGGGGGCAACACTGAAGCTTTCTTT.